This TCR beta chain was sequenced in a study of cytomegalovirus exposure and HLA in healthy donors. Overall study results and limits: A highly shared variant cluster was judged a likely technical artifact. A later analysis linked a missense DCLRE1C variant to TCR beta V- and J-gene trimming.

Primers for the PCR totalled 60 Vbeta and 13 Jbeta. The data were produced by immunoSEQ multiplex PCR, yet TCRdb's version contains in-frame clones alone and is incomplete. The table has 200,000 or so clones, 60% to 85% seen once. Turning to this clone: The target antigen is unknown.

Germline values: CDR1 MNHEY, CDR2 SMNVEV (reference sequence). The CDR3 loop spans 14 amino acids. With V trimmed by 7 bases and J by 4 bases, 8 bases remained unmatched. Healthy bone marrow donors made up the donors. This TCR was sampled from a man in his forties in good health and CMV-seronegative. J is TRBJ2-3 and V is TRBV27; 7 nucleotides line up with TRBD2. Sequencing used PBMCs. CDR3 region: CASKRRERADTQYF. In DNA, the CDR3 is TGTGCCAGCAAACGGCGGGAGCGCGCAGATACGCAGTATTTT.